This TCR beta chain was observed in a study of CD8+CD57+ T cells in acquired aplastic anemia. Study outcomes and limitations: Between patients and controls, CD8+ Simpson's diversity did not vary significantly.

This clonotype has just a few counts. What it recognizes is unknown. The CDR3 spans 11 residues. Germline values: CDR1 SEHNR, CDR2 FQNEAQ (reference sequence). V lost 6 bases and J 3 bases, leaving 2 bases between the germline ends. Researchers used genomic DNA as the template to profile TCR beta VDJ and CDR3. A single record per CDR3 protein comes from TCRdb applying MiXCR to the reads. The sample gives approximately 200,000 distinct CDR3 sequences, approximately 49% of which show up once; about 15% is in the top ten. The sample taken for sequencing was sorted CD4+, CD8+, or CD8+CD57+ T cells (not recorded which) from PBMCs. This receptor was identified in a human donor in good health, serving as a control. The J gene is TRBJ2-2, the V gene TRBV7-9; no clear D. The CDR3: CASSYTGELFF. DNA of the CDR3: TGTGCCAGCAGTTACACCGGGGAGCTGTTTTTT.